The 8 T cell receptor beta chains below were found in one sample sequenced in a study of blood T cell repertoires in COVID-19. Assay used: immunoSEQ multiplex PCR; TCRdb lists only in-frame clones, some missing. The sample carries approximately 300,000 clones, 92% recorded once. Material: PBMCs or T cells enriched from blood (not recorded which). The receptors here all came from a woman aged 25 to 39 who had recovered from COVID-19.

The chain is built from TRBV6-5 and TRBJ2-1; TRBD2 matches 11 bases. V shed 6 bases and J 3 bases; nucleotides not matched to a gene: 4. CDR1 is MNHEY and CDR2 is SVGAGI in the germline V gene. This CDR3 has 15 residues. CDR3 nucleotide sequence: TGTGCCAGCAGATTAGCGGGGGGGCGCTACAATGAGCAGTTCTTC. This translates into CASRLAGGRYNEQFF.

CDR3 sequence: CAIGPDTGELFF. The CDR3 DNA reads as TGTGCCATCGGGCCAGACACCGGGGAGCTGTTTTTT. The V call is TRBV10-3, the J call TRBJ2-2; D remains unclear. CDR3 length: 12 amino acids. V lost 8 bases to trimming and J lost 3 bases, with 7 bases between them. Germline V lookup: CDR1 ENHRY, CDR2 SYGVKD.

This chain joins TRBV7-3 and TRBJ2-7; 8 bases agree with TRBD2. With 2 bases clipped from V and 4 bases from J, the junction kept 7 bases outside the gene matches. Germline assignment: CDR1 SGHTA and CDR2 FQGTGA. This CDR3 has 15 amino acids. CDR3 DNA: TGTGCCAGCAGCTTAGAAGCGGGAGAAAAGTACGAGCAGTACTTC. Its translation: CASSLEAGEKYEQYF. The full variable domain, with the rest looked up from reference TRBV7-3 and TRBJ2-7, is GAGVSQTPSNKVTEKGKYVELRCDPISGHTALYWYRQSLGQGPEFLIYFQGTGAADDSGLPNDRFFAVRPEGSVSTLKIQRTERGDSAVYLCASSLEAGEKYEQYFGPGTRLTVT.

The chain carries TRBV28 and TRBJ2-1; the match to TRBD2 covers 10 bases. Per germline, CDR1 MDHEN and CDR2 SYDVKM. J was trimmed by 1 base and V by 8 bases; bases with no gene match: 8. This CDR3 has 16 residues. This chain's CDR3 is CASLSQLAGSYNEQFF. In DNA, the CDR3 is TGTGCCAGCCTCTCCCAACTAGCGGGATCCTACAATGAGCAGTTCTTC.

The chain combines TRBV7-9 with TRBJ1-2; D is undetermined. The CDR3 loop spans 14 amino acids. V gave up 6 bases and J gave up 5 bases, with 16 bases separating them. Per the germline V gene, CDR1 is SEHNR and CDR2 is FQNEAQ (reference sequence). CDR3 region: CASSAPGWGYGYTF. The CDR3 DNA reads TGTGCCAGCAGTGCCCCGGGGTGGGGATATGGCTACACCTTC.

J is TRBJ1-5 and V is TRBV7-8, with TRBD1 matching 7 bases. The CDR3 consists of 15 residues. Per germline, CDR1 SGHVS and CDR2 FQNEAQ. The ends lost 5 bases at V and 3 bases at J; junction bases unmatched: 7. CDR3 DNA: TGTGCCAGCAGCACAACGACAGGGAACAATCAGCCCCAGCATTTT. Amino acid sequence: CASSTTTGNNQPQHF.

V and J are TRBV4-1 and TRBJ1-1; the D is unclear. Per the germline V gene, CDR1 is MGHRA and CDR2 is YSYEKL. The CDR3 consists of 13 residues. Trimming cost V 1 base and J 11 bases, with 14 bases left between them. The CDR3 DNA sequence: TGCGCCAGCAGCCAAGGGTCGGGAAGTAAGGCTTTCTTT. Protein: CASSQGSGSKAFF.

The chain couples TRBV18 to TRBJ1-2; D gene ambiguous. V gave up 3 bases and J gave up 3 bases, with 14 bases separating them. The germline V gene encodes CDR1 KGHSH and CDR2 LQKENI. The CDR3 has 15 amino acids. The CDR3, as DNA: TGTGCCAGCTCACCCCCTGGTGTCAGTCACTATGGCTACACCTTC. This encodes CASSPPGVSHYGYTF.